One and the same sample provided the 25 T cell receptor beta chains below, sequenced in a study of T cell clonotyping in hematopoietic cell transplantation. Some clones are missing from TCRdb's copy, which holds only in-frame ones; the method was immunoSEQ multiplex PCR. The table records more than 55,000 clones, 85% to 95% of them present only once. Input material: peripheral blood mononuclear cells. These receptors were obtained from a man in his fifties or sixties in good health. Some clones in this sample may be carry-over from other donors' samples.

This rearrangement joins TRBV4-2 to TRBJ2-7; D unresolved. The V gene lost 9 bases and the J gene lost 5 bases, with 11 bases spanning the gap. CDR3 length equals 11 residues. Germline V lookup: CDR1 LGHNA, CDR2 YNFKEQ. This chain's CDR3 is CASRIGHEQYF. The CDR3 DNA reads TGTGCCAGTAGGATAGGCCACGAGCAGTACTTC.

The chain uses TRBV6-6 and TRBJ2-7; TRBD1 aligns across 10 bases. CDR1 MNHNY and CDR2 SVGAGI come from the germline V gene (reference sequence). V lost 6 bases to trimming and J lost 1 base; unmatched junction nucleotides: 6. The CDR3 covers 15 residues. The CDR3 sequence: CASSQAGQGSYEQYF. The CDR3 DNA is TGTGCCAGCAGCCAAGCGGGACAGGGGTCCTACGAGCAGTACTTC.

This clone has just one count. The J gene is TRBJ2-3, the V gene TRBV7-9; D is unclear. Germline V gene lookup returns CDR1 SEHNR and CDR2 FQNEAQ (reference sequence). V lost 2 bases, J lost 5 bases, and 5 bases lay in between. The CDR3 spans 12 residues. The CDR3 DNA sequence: TGTGCCAGCAGCTTAAATGAAGATACGCAGTATTTT. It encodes CASSLNEDTQYF.

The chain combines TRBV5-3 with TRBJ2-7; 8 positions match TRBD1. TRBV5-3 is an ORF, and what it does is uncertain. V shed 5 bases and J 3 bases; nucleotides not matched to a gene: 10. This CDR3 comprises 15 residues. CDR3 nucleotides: TGTGCCAGAAGTCTCGGACAGGGAAAAATCTACGAGCAGTACTTC. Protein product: CARSLGQGKIYEQYF.

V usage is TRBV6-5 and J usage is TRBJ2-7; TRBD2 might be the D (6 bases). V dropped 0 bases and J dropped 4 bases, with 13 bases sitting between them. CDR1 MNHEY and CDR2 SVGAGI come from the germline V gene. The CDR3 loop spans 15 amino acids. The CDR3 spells CASSYSGGISYEQYF. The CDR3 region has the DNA TGTGCCAGCAGTTACTCGGGGGGTATCTCTTACGAGCAGTACTTC.

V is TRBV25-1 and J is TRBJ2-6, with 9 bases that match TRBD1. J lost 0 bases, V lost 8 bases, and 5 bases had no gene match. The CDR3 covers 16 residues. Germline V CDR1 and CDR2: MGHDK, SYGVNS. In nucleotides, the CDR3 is TGTGCCAGCCGGACAGGGGAGCCCTCTGGGGCCAACGTCCTGACTTTC. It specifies CASRTGEPSGANVLTF.

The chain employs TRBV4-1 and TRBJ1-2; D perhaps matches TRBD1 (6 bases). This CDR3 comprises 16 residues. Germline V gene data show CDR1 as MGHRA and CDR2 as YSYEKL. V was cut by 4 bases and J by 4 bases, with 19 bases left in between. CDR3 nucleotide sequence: TGCGCCAGCAGCCGGGGGGCGGAAGGGGTCGGCTATGGCTACACCTTC. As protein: CASSRGAEGVGYGYTF.

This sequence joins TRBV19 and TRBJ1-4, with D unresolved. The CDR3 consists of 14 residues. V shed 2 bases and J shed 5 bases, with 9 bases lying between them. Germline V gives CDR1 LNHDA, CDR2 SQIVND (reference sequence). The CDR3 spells CASSIRGINEKLFF. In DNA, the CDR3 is TGTGCCAGTAGTATACGAGGGATAAATGAAAAACTGTTTTTT.

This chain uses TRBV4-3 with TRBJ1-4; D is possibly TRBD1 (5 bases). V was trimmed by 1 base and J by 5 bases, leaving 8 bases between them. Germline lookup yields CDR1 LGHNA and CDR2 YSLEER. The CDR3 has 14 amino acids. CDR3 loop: CASSQVTENEKLFF. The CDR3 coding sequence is TGCGCCAGCAGCCAAGTGACAGAGAATGAAAAACTGTTTTTT.

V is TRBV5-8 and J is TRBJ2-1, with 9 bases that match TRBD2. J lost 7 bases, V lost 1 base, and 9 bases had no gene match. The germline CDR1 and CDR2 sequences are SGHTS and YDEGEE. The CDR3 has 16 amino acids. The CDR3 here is CASSLRAGGWGNEQFF. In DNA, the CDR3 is TGTGCCAGCAGCTTGAGAGCGGGGGGATGGGGGAATGAGCAGTTCTTC.

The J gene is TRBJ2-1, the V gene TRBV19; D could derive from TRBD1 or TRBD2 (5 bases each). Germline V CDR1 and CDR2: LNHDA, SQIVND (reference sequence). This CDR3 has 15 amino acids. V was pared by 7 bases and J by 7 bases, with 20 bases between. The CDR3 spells CASTRGTTPGNEQFF. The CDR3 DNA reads TGTGCCAGTACCCGGGGCACTACCCCCGGTAATGAGCAGTTCTTC.

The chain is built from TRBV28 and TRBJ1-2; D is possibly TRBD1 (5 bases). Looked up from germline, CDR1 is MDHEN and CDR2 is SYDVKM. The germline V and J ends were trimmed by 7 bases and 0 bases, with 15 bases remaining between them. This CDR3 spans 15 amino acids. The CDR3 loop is CASIGTGATNYGYTF. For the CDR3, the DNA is TGTGCCAGCATAGGTACAGGTGCTACTAACTATGGCTACACCTTC.

CDR3 sequence reads: CASSLGLAVLSYEQYF. The CDR3 region has the DNA TGTGCCAGCAGCTTAGGGCTAGCGGTTCTCTCCTACGAGCAGTACTTC. This chain uses TRBV7-2 with TRBJ2-7, with 7 bases lining up with TRBD2. The CDR3 is 16 amino acids. V gave up 1 base and J gave up 0 bases; unmatched junction bases: 6. CDR1 is SGHTA, CDR2 FQGNSA, per germline.

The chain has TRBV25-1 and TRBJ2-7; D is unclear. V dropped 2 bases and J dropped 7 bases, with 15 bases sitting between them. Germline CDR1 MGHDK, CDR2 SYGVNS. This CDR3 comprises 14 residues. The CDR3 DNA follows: TGTGCCAGCAGTGAAGGGCTCCTCATCCCGGAGCAGTACTTC. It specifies CASSEGLLIPEQYF.

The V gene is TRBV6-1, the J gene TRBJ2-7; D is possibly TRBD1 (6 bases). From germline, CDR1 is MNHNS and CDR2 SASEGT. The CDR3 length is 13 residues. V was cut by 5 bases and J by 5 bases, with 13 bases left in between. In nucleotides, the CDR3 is TGTGCCAGCAGTCCGGGACATTTGAACGAGCAGTACTTC. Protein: CASSPGHLNEQYF.

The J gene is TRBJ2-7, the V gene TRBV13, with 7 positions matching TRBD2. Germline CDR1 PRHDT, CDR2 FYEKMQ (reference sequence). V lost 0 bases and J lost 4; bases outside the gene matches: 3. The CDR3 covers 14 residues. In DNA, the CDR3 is TGTGCCAGCAGCTTAGGCCGGGGGGTGTACGAGCAGTACTTC. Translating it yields CASSLGRGVYEQYF. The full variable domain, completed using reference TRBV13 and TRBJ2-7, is AAGVIQSPRHLIKEKRETATLKCYPIPRHDTVYWYQQGPGQDPQFLISFYEKMQSDKGSIPDRFSAQQFSDYHSELNMSSLELGDSALYFCASSLGRGVYEQYFGPGTRLTVT.

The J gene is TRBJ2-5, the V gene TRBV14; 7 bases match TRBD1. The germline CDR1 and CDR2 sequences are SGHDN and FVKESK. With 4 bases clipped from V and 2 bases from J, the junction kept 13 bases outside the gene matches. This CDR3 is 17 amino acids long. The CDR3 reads CASSPDEGQPTQETQYF. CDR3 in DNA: TGTGCCAGCAGCCCGGATGAGGGACAGCCGACTCAAGAGACCCAGTACTTC.

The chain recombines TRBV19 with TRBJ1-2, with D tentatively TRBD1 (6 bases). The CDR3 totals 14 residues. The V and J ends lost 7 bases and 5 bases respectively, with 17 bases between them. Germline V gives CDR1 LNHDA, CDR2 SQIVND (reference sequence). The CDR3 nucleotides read TGTGCCAGTACAACAGGGTACTCAAAGTATGGCTACACCTTC. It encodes CASTTGYSKYGYTF. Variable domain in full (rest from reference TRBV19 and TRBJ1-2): DGGITQSPKYLFRKEGQNVTLSCEQNLNHDAMYWYRQDPGQGLRLIYYSQIVNDFQKGDIAEGYSVSREKKESFPLTVTSAQKNPTAFYLCASTTGYSKYGYTFGSGTRLTVV.

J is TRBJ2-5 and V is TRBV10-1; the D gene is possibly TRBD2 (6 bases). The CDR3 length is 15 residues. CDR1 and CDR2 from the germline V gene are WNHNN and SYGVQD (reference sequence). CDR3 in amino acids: CVKGSSLGGQETQYF. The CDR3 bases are TGCGTGAAGGGGTCCTCGTTGGGGGGACAAGAGACCCAGTACTTC.

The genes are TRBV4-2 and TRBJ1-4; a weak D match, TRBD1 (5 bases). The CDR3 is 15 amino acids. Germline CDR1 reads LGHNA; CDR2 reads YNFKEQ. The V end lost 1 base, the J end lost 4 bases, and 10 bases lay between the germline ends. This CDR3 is CASSQAGALNEKLFF. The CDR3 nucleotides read TGTGCCAGCAGCCAAGCCGGGGCCCTTAATGAAAAACTGTTTTTT.

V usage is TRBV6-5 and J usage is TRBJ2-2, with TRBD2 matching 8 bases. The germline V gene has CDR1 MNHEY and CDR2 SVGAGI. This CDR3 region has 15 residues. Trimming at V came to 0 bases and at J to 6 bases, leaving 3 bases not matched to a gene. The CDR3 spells CASSYSSGLAGELFF. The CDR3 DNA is TGTGCCAGCAGTTACTCTTCGGGACTAGCCGGGGAGCTGTTTTTT.

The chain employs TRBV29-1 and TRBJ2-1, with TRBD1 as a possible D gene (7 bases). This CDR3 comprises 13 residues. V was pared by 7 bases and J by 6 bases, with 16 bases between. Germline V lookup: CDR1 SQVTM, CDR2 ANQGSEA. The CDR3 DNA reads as TGCAGCGCTGGAGGGACAGACCCCAATGAGCAGTTCTTC. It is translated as CSAGGTDPNEQFF.

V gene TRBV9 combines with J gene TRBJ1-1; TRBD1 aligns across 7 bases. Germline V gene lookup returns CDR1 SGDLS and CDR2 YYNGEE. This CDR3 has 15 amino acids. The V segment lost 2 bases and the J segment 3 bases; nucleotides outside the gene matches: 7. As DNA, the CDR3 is TGTGCCAGCAGCGTTACCGGACAGGTGGACACTGAAGCTTTCTTT. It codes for CASSVTGQVDTEAFF.

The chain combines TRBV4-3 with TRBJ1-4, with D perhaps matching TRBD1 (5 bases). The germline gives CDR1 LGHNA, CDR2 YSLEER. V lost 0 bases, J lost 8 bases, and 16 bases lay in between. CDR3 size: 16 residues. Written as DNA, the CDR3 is TGCGCCAGCAGCCAAGAGTCTCCCGGGACGAGGGAAAAACTGTTTTTT. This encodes CASSQESPGTREKLFF.

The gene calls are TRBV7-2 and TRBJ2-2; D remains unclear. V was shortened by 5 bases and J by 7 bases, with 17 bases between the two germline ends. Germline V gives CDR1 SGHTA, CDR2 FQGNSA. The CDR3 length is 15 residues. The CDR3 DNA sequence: TGTGCCAGCAGCCCACAGCAGGTCTCCGGCGGGGAGCTGTTTTTT. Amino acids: CASSPQQVSGGELFF. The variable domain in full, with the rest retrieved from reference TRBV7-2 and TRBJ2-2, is GAGVSQSPSNKVTEKGKDVELRCDPISGHTALYWYRQSLGQGLEFLIYFQGNSAPDKSGLPSDRFSAERTGGSVSTLTIQRTQQEDSAVYLCASSPQQVSGGELFFGEGSRLTVL.